The source of this TCR beta chain is a study of a mutant IDH1 vaccine in newly diagnosed glioma. Turning to the study itself: The earlier regimen, radiotherapy, temozolomide, or both, was most often both.

Libraries were prepared by immunoSEQ multiplex PCR; TCRdb keeps only in-frame clonotypes and omits some of them. The data contain about 70,000 clones, over 70% of them seen just once; the ten biggest clones take up approximately 4.5%. Time point specified: baseline, week 1 (first vaccination visit). This sample's treatment: pre-vaccination baseline after standard-of-care therapy. There were new WHO grade 3 or 4 astrocytomas in the donors, and these were IDH1-mutant and ATRX-lost. This TCR came from a woman aged 18-29 years with glioma. Some clones in this sample may be carry-over from other donors' samples. The source was peripheral blood mononuclear cells (PBMCs), collected from a glioma patient treated with radiotherapy, temozolomide or both.

The CDR3 here is CSGRQGHIQYF. The CDR3 bases are TGCAGCGGACGACAGGGGCACATTCAGTACTTC. J is TRBJ2-4 and V is TRBV29-1; 8 positions agree with TRBD1. This CDR3 contains 11 residues. Germline V gene lookup returns CDR1 SQVTM and CDR2 ANQGSEA. The junction had 4 bases not matched to a gene; V was cut back by 7 bases and J by 8 bases.